This TCR beta chain was recovered during a study of blood T cell repertoires in COVID-19. Study at large: The cDNA or gDNA used as material had been derived from T cells, B-cell-depleted T cells, or PBMCs.

Authors' methods: By means of reference gene primer amplification, nucleated cell counts were estimated. The method was immunoSEQ multiplex PCR; TCRdb's version includes in-frame clones alone and lacks a portion of them. D and trimming were read from the DNA, whereas the V and J calls and clone size are those reported in that table. This sample yields fewer than 250,000 clones, of which about 81% are seen a single time; about 3.5% belongs to the top ten. Recruitment covered 20 to 25 US areas and drew participants whose ages spanned about 18 to 100 years. The study counted Cohort 3 donors as recovered given two negative PCRs, clearance, or symptom resolution. The specimen sequenced was PBMCs or T cells enriched from blood (not recorded which). The receptor was isolated from a woman in her twenties or thirties who had recovered from COVID-19.

The CDR3 is CSGYSGWGYTF. For the CDR3, the DNA is TGCAGCGGGTACTCGGGGTGGGGCTACACCTTC. The gene calls are TRBV29-1 and TRBJ1-2; D remains unclear. The CDR3 contains 11 residues. Germline CDR1 is SQVTM and CDR2 is ANQGSEA. V lost 7 bases, J lost 8 bases, and 14 bases lay in between.